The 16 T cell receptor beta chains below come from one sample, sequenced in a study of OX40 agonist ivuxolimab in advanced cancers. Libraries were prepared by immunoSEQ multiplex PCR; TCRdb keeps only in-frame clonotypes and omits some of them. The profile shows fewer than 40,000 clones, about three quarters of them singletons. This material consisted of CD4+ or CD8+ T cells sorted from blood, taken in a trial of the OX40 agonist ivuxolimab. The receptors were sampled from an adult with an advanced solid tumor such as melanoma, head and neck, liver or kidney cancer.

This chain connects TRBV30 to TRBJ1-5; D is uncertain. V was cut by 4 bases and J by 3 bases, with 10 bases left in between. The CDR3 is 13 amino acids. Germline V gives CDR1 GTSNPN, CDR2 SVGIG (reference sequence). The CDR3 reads CAWMTNDNQPQHF. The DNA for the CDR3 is TGTGCCTGGATGACAAACGACAATCAGCCCCAGCATTTT.

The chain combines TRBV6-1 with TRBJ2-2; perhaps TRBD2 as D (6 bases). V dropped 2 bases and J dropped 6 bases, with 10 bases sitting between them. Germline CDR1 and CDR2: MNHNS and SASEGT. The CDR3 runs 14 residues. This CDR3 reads CASSEQGEAGELFF. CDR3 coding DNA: TGTGCCAGCAGTGAACAAGGGGAGGCCGGGGAGCTGTTTTTT.

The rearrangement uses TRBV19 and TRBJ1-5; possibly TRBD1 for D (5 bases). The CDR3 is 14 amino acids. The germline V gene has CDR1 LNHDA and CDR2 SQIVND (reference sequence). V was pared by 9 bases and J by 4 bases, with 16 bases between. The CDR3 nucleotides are TGTGCCAGCTCTCAGGGATTACTTAATCAGCCCCAGCATTTT. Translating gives CASSQGLLNQPQHF.

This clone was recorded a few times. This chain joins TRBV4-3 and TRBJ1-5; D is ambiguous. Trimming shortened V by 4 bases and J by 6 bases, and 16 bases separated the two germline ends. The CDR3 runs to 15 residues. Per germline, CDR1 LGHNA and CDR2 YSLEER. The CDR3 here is CASSLTSDRSQPQHF. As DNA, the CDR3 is TGCGCCAGCAGCCTTACCTCGGATCGGAGTCAGCCCCAGCATTTT.

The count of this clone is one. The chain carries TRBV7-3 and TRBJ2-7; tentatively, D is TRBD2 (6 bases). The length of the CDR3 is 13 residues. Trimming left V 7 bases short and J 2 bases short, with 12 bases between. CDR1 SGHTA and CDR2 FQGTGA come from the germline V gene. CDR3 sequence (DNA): TGTGCCAGCACCGATAGCGGAACCTACGAGCAGTACTTC. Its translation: CASTDSGTYEQYF.

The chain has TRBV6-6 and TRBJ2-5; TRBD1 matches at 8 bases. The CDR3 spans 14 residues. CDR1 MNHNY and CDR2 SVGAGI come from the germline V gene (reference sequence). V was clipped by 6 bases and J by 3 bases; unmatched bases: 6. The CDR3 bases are TGTGCCAGCAGGCGACAGGGGATGGAAGAGACCCAGTACTTC. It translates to CASRRQGMEETQYF.

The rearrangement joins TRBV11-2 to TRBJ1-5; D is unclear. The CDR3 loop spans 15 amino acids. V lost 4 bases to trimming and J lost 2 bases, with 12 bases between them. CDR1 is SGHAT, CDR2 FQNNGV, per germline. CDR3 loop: CASSSGPFGNQPQHF. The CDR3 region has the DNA TGTGCCAGCAGCTCGGGCCCCTTCGGCAATCAGCCCCAGCATTTT.

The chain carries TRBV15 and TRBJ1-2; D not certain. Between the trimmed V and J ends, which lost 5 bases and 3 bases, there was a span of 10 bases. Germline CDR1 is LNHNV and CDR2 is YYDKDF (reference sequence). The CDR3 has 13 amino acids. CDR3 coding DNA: TGTGCCACCAGCGGTGTGGTGTACTATGGCTACACCTTC. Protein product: CATSGVVYYGYTF. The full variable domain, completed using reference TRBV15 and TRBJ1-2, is DAMVIQNPRYQVTQFGKPVTLSCSQTLNHNVMYWYQQKSSQAPKLLFHYYDKDFNNEADTPDNFQSRRPNTSFCFLDIRSPGLGDTAMYLCATSGVVYYGYTFGSGTRLTVV.

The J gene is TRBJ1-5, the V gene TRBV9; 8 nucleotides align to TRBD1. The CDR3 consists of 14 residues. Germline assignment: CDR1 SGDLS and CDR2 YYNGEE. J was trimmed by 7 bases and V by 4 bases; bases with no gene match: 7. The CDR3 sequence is CASSPDRVGQPQHF. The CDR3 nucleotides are TGTGCCAGCAGCCCGGACAGGGTAGGGCAGCCCCAGCATTTT. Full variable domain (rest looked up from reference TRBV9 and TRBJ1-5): DSGVTQTPKHLITATGQRVTLRCSPRSGDLSVYWYQQSLDQGLQFLIQYYNGEERAKGNILERFSAQQFPDLHSELNLSSLELGDSALYFCASSPDRVGQPQHFGDGTRLSIL.

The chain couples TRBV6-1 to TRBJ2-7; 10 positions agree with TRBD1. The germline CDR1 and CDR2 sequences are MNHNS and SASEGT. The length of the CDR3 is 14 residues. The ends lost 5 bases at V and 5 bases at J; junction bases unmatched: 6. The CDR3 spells CASSRDRGLDEQYF. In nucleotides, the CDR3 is TGTGCCAGCAGTAGGGACAGGGGCTTGGACGAGCAGTACTTC.

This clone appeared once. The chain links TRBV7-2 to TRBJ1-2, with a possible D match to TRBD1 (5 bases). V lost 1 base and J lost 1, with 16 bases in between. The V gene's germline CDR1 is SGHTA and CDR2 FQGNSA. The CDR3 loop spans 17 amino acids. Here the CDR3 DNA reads TGTGCCAGCAGCTTAGTGCAGGGAACAACTTTTAACTATGGCTACACCTTC. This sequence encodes CASSLVQGTTFNYGYTF. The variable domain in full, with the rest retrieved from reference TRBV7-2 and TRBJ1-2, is GAGVSQSPSNKVTEKGKDVELRCDPISGHTALYWYRQSLGQGLEFLIYFQGNSAPDKSGLPSDRFSAERTGGSVSTLTIQRTQQEDSAVYLCASSLVQGTTFNYGYTFGSGTRLTVV.

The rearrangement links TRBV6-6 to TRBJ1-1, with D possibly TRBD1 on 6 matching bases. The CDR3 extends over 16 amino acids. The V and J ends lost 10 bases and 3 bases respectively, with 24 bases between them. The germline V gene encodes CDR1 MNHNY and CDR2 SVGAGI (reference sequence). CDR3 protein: CATLSGRGRGDTEAFF. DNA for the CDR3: TGTGCCACTCTGTCAGGTAGGGGAAGGGGGGACACTGAAGCTTTCTTT.

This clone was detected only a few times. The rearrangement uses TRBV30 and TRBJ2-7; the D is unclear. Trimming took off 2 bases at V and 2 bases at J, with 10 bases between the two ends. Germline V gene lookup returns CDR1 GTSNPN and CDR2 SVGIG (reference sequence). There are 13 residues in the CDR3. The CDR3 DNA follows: TGTGCCTGGAGTTGGAGCACAGCCTACGAGCAGTACTTC. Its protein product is CAWSWSTAYEQYF. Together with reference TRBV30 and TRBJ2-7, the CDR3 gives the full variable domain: SQTIHQWPATLVQPVGSPLSLECTVEGTSNPNLYWYRQAAGRGLQLLFYSVGIGQISSEVPQNLSASRPQDRQFILSSKKLLLSDSGFYLCAWSWSTAYEQYFGPGTRLTVT.

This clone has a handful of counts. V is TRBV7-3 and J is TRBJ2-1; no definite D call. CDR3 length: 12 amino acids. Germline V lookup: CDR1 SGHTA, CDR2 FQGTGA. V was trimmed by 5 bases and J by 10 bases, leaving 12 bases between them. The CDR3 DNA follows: TGTGCCAGCAGCCCAAACGGGCGAGAGCAGTTCTTC. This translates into CASSPNGREQFF.

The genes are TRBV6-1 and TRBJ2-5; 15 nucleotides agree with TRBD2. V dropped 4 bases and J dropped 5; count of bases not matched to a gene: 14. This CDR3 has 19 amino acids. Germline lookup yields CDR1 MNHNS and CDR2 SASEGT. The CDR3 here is CASSGTRTSGRAGAETQYF. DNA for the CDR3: TGTGCCAGCAGTGGGACCAGGACTAGCGGGAGGGCCGGGGCGGAGACCCAGTACTTC.

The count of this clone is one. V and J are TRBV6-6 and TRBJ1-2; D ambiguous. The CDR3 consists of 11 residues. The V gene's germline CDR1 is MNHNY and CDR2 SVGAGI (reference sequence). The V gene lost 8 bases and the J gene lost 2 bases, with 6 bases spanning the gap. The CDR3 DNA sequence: TGTGCCAGCCGTGCCAACTATGGCTACACCTTC. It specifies CASRANYGYTF.